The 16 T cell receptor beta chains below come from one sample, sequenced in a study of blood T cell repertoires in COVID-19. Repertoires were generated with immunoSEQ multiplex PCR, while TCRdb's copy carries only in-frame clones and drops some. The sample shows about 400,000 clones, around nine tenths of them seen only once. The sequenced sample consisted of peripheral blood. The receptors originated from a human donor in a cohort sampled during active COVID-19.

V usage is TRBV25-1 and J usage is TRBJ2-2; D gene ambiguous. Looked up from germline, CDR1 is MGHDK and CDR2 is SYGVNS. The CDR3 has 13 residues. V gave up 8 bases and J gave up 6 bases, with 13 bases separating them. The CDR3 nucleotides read TGTGCCAGCTCCGAGCCAGGCTCCGGGGAGCTGTTTTTT. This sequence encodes CASSEPGSGELFF.

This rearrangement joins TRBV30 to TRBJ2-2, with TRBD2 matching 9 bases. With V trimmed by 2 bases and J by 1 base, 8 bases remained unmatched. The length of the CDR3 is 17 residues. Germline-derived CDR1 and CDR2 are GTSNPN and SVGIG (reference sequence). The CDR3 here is CAWSTLVSGGNTGELFF. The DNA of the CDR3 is TGTGCCTGGAGTACCCTCGTTAGCGGGGGGAACACCGGGGAGCTGTTTTTT.

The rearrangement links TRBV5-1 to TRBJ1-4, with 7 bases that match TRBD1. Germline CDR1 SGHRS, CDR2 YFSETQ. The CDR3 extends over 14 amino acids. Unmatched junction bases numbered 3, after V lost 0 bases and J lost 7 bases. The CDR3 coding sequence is TGCGCCAGCAGCTTGGAACAGGGGCGTGAAAAACTGTTTTTT. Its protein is CASSLEQGREKLFF.

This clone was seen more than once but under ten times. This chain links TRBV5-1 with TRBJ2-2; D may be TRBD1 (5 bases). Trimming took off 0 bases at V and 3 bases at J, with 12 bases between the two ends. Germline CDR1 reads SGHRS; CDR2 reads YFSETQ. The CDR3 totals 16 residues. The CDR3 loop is CASSLDWGWDTGELFF. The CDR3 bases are TGCGCCAGCAGCTTGGATTGGGGCTGGGACACCGGGGAGCTGTTTTTT.

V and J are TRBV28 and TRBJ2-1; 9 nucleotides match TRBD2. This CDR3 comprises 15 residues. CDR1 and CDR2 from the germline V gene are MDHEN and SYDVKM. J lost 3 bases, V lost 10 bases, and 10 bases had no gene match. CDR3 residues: CATGRRTSVYNEQFF. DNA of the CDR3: TGTGCCACCGGTAGGAGGACTAGCGTCTACAATGAGCAGTTCTTC. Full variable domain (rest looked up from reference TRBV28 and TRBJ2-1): DVKVTQSSRYLVKRTGEKVFLECVQDMDHENMFWYRQDPGLGLRLIYFSYDVKMKEKGDIPEGYSVSREKKERFSLILESASTNQTSMYLCATGRRTSVYNEQFFGPGTRLTVL.

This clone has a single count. CDR3 region: CASSLKRQGSSRSSYNEQFF. Written as DNA, the CDR3 is TGTGCCAGCAGCTTAAAACGGCAGGGGTCCAGCCGAAGCTCCTACAATGAGCAGTTCTTC. The J gene is TRBJ2-1, the V gene TRBV7-8, with a weak D call TRBD1 (6 bases). CDR3 length: 20 amino acids. The V gene's germline CDR1 is SGHVS and CDR2 FQNEAQ. Trimming took 2 bases from V and 0 from J, leaving 23 bases between them.

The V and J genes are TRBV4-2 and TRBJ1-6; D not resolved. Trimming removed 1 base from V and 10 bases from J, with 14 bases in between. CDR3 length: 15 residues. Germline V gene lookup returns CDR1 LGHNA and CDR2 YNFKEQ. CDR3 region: CASSQVRYFGSPLHF. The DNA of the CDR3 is TGTGCCAGCAGCCAAGTACGCTATTTCGGGTCACCCCTCCACTTT.

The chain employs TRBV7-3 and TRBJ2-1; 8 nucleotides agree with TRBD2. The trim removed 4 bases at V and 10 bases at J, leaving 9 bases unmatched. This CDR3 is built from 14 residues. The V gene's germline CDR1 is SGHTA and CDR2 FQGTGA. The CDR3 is CASSSAGGSREQFF. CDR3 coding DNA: TGTGCCAGCAGCTCGGCGGGGGGAAGCAGGGAGCAGTTCTTC.

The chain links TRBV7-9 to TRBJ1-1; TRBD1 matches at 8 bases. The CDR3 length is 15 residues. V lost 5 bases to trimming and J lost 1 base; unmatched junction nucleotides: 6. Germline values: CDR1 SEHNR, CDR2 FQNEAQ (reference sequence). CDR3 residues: CASSEEGQANTEAFF. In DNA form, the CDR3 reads TGTGCCAGCAGCGAAGAGGGACAGGCGAACACTGAAGCTTTCTTT.

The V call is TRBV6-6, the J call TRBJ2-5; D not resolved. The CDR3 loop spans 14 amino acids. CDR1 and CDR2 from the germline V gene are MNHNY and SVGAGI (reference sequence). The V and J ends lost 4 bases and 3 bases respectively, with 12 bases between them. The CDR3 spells CASSSPNEKETQYF. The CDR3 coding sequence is TGTGCCAGCAGTTCCCCCAACGAGAAAGAGACCCAGTACTTC.

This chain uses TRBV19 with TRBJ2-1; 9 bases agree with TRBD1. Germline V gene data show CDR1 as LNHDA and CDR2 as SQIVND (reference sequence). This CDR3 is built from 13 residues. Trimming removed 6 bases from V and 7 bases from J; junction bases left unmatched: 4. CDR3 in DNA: TGTGCCAGTAGCCCCGACAGGGGGAATGAGCAGTTCTTC. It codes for CASSPDRGNEQFF.

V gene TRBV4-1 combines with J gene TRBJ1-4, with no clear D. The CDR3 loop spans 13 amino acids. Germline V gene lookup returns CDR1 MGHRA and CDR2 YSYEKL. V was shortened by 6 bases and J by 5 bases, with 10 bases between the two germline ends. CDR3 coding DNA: TGCGCCAGCAGTCGGGTATTCAATGAAAAACTGTTTTTT. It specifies CASSRVFNEKLFF.

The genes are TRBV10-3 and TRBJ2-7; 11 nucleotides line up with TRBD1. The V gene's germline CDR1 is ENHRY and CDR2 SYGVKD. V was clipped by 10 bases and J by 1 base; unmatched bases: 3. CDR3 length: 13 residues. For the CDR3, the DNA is TGTGCCACGAGGGACAGGGGGTCCTACGAGCAGTACTTC. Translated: CATRDRGSYEQYF.

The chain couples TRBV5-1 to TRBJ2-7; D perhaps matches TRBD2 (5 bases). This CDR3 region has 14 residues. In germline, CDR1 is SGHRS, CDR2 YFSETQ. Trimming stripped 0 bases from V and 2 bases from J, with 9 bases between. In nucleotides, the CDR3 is TGCGCCAGCAGCTTGGGCAGCGGTACCTACGAGCAGTACTTC. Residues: CASSLGSGTYEQYF.

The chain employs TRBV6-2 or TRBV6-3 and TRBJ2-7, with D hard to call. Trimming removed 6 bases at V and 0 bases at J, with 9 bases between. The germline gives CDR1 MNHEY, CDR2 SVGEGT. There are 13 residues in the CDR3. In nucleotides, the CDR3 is TGTGCCAGCAGCATAGGAGTCTCCTACGAGCAGTACTTC. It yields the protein CASSIGVSYEQYF.

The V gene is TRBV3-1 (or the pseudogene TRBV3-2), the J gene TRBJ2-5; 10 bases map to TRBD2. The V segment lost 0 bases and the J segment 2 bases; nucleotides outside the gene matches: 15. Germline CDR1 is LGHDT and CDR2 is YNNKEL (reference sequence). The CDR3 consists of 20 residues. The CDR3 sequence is CASSQDFPTAGGLVQETQYF. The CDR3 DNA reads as TGTGCCAGCAGCCAAGATTTCCCTACAGCGGGGGGGCTGGTTCAAGAGACCCAGTACTTC.